What follows are 13 T cell receptor beta chains derived from one specimen sequenced in a study of technical replicates of blood from a handful of donors. Measured with immunoSEQ multiplex PCR; TCRdb has only the in-frame clones, and not every one. The repertoire consists of 70,000 to 95,000 clones, with approximately 94% occurring once and the leading ten covering under 0.3%. The sample consisted of T cells isolated from PBMCs. Source of these receptors: a human donor in good health.

The chain carries TRBV25-1 and TRBJ2-3; TRBD2 agrees at 9 bases. This CDR3 region has 15 residues. CDR1 is MGHDK, CDR2 SYGVNS, per germline. With 2 bases clipped from V and 5 bases from J, the junction kept 5 bases outside the gene matches. The CDR3 nucleotides read TGTGCCAGCAGTGAACTAGCGGGGACACTAGATACGCAGTATTTT. This sequence encodes CASSELAGTLDTQYF.

The genes are TRBV4-1 and TRBJ2-1; 14 bases line up with TRBD2. With 4 bases clipped from V and 7 bases from J, the junction kept 12 bases outside the gene matches. Germline lookup yields CDR1 MGHRA and CDR2 YSYEKL. The CDR3 sequence is 18 residues long. Written as DNA, the CDR3 is TGCGCCAGCAGCCCGGGACTAGCGGGGGTTCTGGGGGTTAATGAGCAGTTCTTC. This encodes CASSPGLAGVLGVNEQFF.

This chain uses TRBV5-1 with TRBJ1-2; 8 bases are a match to TRBD1. The V gene end was trimmed by 0 bases and the J gene end by 10 bases; junction bases not matched to a gene: 11. CDR1 is SGHRS and CDR2 is YFSETQ in the germline V gene. This CDR3 region has 15 residues. The CDR3 nucleotides read TGCGCCAGCAGCTTGGAAGGGGACAGGCAAGAGGTCTACACCTTC. Protein: CASSLEGDRQEVYTF.

This clone was counted a single time. The chain couples TRBV28 to TRBJ2-7, with 11 bases that match TRBD2. The CDR3 contains 15 residues. Germline CDR1 and CDR2: MDHEN and SYDVKM. V lost 3 bases and J lost 2; bases outside the gene matches: 3. The CDR3, as DNA: TGTGCCAGCAGTTTCCGACTAGCGGGACCCTACGAGCAGTACTTC. Encoded protein: CASSFRLAGPYEQYF.

The V gene is TRBV29-1, the J gene TRBJ2-7, with TRBD2 identical over 9 bases. CDR3 length equals 12 residues. Germline assignment: CDR1 SQVTM and CDR2 ANQGSEA. The ends lost 7 bases at V and 5 bases at J; junction bases unmatched: 6. CDR3 sequence (DNA): TGCAGCGGGACTAGCGATTTCCACGAGCAGTACTTC. This translates into CSGTSDFHEQYF.

The chain is built from TRBV29-1 and TRBJ2-3, with a tentative D call TRBD1 (6 bases). Germline CDR1 is SQVTM and CDR2 is ANQGSEA. Trimming stripped 5 bases from V and 3 bases from J, with 15 bases between. This CDR3 is built from 14 residues. The CDR3 region is CSVTGLRSTDTQYF. The CDR3 bases are TGCAGCGTTACAGGGTTAAGAAGTACAGATACGCAGTATTTT.

This rearrangement joins TRBV29-1 to TRBJ2-7; perhaps TRBD2 as D (6 bases). Germline V gene data show CDR1 as SQVTM and CDR2 as ANQGSEA. There are 15 residues in the CDR3. Trimming shortened V by 4 bases and J by 0 bases, and 16 bases separated the two germline ends. The CDR3 coding sequence is TGCAGCGTTGGGATAGCGGCTAGGAGCTCCTACGAGCAGTACTTC. Protein sequence: CSVGIAARSSYEQYF.

The CDR3 spells CASSIAIRQGNEKLFF. In DNA, the CDR3 is TGTGCCAGTAGTATAGCGATACGACAGGGCAATGAAAAACTGTTTTTT. V gene TRBV19 combines with J gene TRBJ1-4; the match to TRBD1 covers 7 bases. Germline CDR1 LNHDA, CDR2 SQIVND (reference sequence). The CDR3 extends over 16 amino acids. The trim removed 1 base at V and 5 bases at J, leaving 7 bases unmatched.

The chain couples TRBV18 to TRBJ1-3; a weak D match, TRBD1 (6 bases). The V end lost 6 bases, the J end lost 0 bases, and 12 bases lay between the germline ends. The CDR3 runs to 15 residues. Germline loops: CDR1 KGHSH, CDR2 LQKENI. CDR3 coding DNA: TGTGCCAGCTCCTATGGGACACCCTCTGGAAACACCATATATTTT. This sequence encodes CASSYGTPSGNTIYF.

V usage is TRBV6-6 and J usage is TRBJ2-7; D unresolved. This CDR3 comprises 14 residues. Deletions cut 5 bases from V and 5 bases from J, with 16 bases between. Germline CDR1 reads MNHNY; CDR2 reads SVGAGI (reference sequence). CDR3 bases: TGTGCCAGCAGTCCGACTCGAAACGCCCACGAGCAGTACTTC. Protein product: CASSPTRNAHEQYF.

This clone was seen a single time. The chain combines TRBV4-1 with TRBJ1-2, with unresolved D. The CDR3 runs 14 residues. CDR1 is MGHRA and CDR2 is YSYEKL in the germline V gene. V dropped 0 bases and J dropped 2 bases, with 7 bases sitting between them. The CDR3 sequence: CASSQDLQNYGYTF. CDR3 sequence (DNA): TGCGCCAGCAGCCAAGATCTACAGAACTATGGCTACACCTTC.

The chain combines TRBV6-1 with TRBJ1-5, with 7 bases matching TRBD1. The junction had 7 bases not matched to a gene; V was cut back by 4 bases and J by 7 bases. The germline gives CDR1 MNHNS, CDR2 SASEGT. The CDR3 sequence is 14 residues long. CDR3 nucleotide sequence: TGTGCCAGCAGTGTAGACAGGGTAGGGCAGCCCCAGCATTTT. Residues: CASSVDRVGQPQHF.

The chain couples TRBV5-4 to TRBJ2-1; 10 nucleotides align to TRBD2. With 3 bases clipped from V and 5 bases from J, the junction kept 5 bases outside the gene matches. CDR3 size: 15 residues. CDR1 SGHNT and CDR2 YYREEE come from the germline V gene (reference sequence). For the CDR3, the DNA is TGTGCCAGCAGCTGGGGGACTAGCGCAAACAATGAGCAGTTCTTC. Translated, it gives CASSWGTSANNEQFF.